What follows are 26 T cell receptor beta chains derived from one specimen sequenced in a study of cytomegalovirus exposure and HLA in healthy donors. 60 Vbeta and 13 Jbeta primers were used in PCR. Assay: immunoSEQ multiplex PCR; the TCRdb copy retains only in-frame clones and omits some. The sample has 100,000 to 150,000 clones, around three quarters seen once; the top ten hold around 3.5%. Sample: PBMCs. The receptors were gathered from a human donor in good health.

The rearrangement uses TRBV6-1 and TRBJ2-7, with unresolved D. Per germline, CDR1 MNHNS and CDR2 SASEGT. Deletions cut 6 bases from V and 0 bases from J, with 6 bases between. The CDR3 contains 12 residues. CDR3 sequence reads: CASRENSYEQYF. The CDR3, as DNA: TGTGCCAGCAGGGAGAACTCCTACGAGCAGTACTTC.

The chain carries TRBV5-6 and TRBJ1-2; maybe TRBD1 (5 bases). Trimming cost V 2 bases and J 0 bases, with 20 bases left between them. Per the germline V gene, CDR1 is SGHDT and CDR2 is YYEEEE. CDR3 length: 18 residues. The CDR3 loop reads CASSFRGSGLRTNYGYTF. The CDR3 DNA reads TGTGCCAGCAGCTTTCGGGGGTCTGGGCTACGGACTAACTATGGCTACACCTTC.

The CDR3 reads CASSESYEQYF. The CDR3 coding sequence is TGCGCCAGCAGTGAGTCGTACGAGCAGTACTTC. The rearrangement links TRBV10-2 to TRBJ2-5; no clear D. The closer fit of TRBJ2-7 to the DNA end suggests the J call may be wrong. Germline CDR1 and CDR2: WSHSY and SAAADI. The CDR3 is 11 amino acids.

The CDR3 region has the DNA TGTGCCAGCAGTCCGGGGGGGCTCCCTCACAATGAGCAGTTCTTC. It yields the protein CASSPGGLPHNEQFF. V and J are TRBV6-4 and TRBJ2-1; 8 nucleotides agree with TRBD2. CDR3 size: 15 residues. J was trimmed by 5 bases and V by 5 bases; bases with no gene match: 8. Germline CDR1 is MRHNA and CDR2 is SNTAGT.

This chain uses TRBV4-2 with TRBJ2-7; 7 positions match TRBD2. V shed 3 bases, J shed 2 bases, and the junction held 4 bases outside the gene matches. This CDR3 spans 14 amino acids. The germline CDR1 and CDR2 sequences are LGHNA and YNFKEQ. CDR3 sequence reads: CASSQTSNTYEQYF. In nucleotides, the CDR3 is TGTGCCAGCAGCCAGACTAGCAACACCTACGAGCAGTACTTC.

A few counts support this clone. The rearrangement links TRBV7-8 to TRBJ2-7; 8 bases match TRBD1. The V segment lost 1 base and the J segment 2 bases; nucleotides outside the gene matches: 4. The CDR3 is made up of 15 amino acids. CDR1 SGHVS and CDR2 FQNEAQ come from the germline V gene. CDR3 bases: TGTGCCAGCAGCTTAGACAGGGGGAACACCTACGAGCAGTACTTC. Translating gives CASSLDRGNTYEQYF.

V usage is TRBV19 and J usage is TRBJ2-1, with 8 bases that match TRBD2. Germline assignment: CDR1 LNHDA and CDR2 SQIVND (reference sequence). CDR3 length: 15 residues. The V and J ends lost 7 bases and 4 bases, in that order; junction bases with no gene match: 9. CDR3 sequence: CASTLGVAGYNEQFF. The CDR3 DNA is TGTGCCAGTACCCTAGGGGTAGCGGGGTACAATGAGCAGTTCTTC.

The chain links TRBV2 to TRBJ2-5; TRBD2 agrees at 11 bases. The CDR3 contains 14 residues. The V gene's germline CDR1 is SNHLY and CDR2 FYNNEI. The J segment lost 5 bases and the V segment lost 6 bases, leaving 5 bases of the junction unmatched. CDR3 in DNA: TGTGCCAGCAGACCTACTAGCGGGAGTGAGACCCAGTACTTC. Translated: CASRPTSGSETQYF.

The chain recombines TRBV28 with TRBJ1-5; TRBD1 might be the D (6 bases). The CDR3 is 15 residues long. In germline, CDR1 is MDHEN, CDR2 SYDVKM. V was trimmed by 8 bases and J by 0 bases, leaving 14 bases between them. The CDR3 here is CASEKGGVSNQPQHF. Here the CDR3 DNA reads TGTGCCAGCGAAAAGGGGGGGGTTAGCAATCAGCCCCAGCATTTT. The full variable domain, with the rest looked up from reference TRBV28 and TRBJ1-5, is DVKVTQSSRYLVKRTGEKVFLECVQDMDHENMFWYRQDPGLGLRLIYFSYDVKMKEKGDIPEGYSVSREKKERFSLILESASTNQTSMYLCASEKGGVSNQPQHFGDGTRLSIL.

The chain employs TRBV9 and TRBJ1-2, with D tentatively TRBD1 (5 bases). The CDR3 covers 14 residues. The V and J ends lost 3 bases and 4 bases respectively, with 13 bases between them. Per the germline V gene, CDR1 is SGDLS and CDR2 is YYNGEE. CDR3 sequence (DNA): TGTGCCAGCAGCGGGGGCAGGGTTGGCTATGGCTACACCTTC. As protein: CASSGGRVGYGYTF.

V is TRBV6-5 and J is TRBJ1-3, with 7 bases that match TRBD1. J was trimmed by 2 bases and V by 0 bases; bases with no gene match: 4. Per the germline V gene, CDR1 is MNHEY and CDR2 is SVGAGI. The CDR3 is 16 residues long. CDR3 protein: CASSYSRQGPGNTIYF. Here the CDR3 DNA reads TGTGCCAGCAGTTACTCGAGACAGGGCCCTGGAAACACCATATATTTT.

The rearrangement joins TRBV4-1 to TRBJ2-2; D not certain. Trimming stripped 1 base from V and 5 bases from J, with 8 bases between. The CDR3 length is 14 residues. The V gene's germline CDR1 is MGHRA and CDR2 YSYEKL. The CDR3 reads CASSQGETTGELFF. The CDR3, as DNA: TGCGCCAGCAGCCAAGGTGAAACTACCGGGGAGCTGTTTTTT.

On this clone itself: Additional DNA sequences in this sample encode the identical CDR3. The J gene is TRBJ1-3, the V gene TRBV10-2, with unresolved D. The CDR3 spans 16 residues. CDR1 and CDR2 (germline): WSHSY, SAAADI. V dropped 3 bases and J dropped 0 bases, with 12 bases sitting between them. CDR3 in amino acids: CASSETVPASGNTIYF. In DNA, the CDR3 is TGCGCCAGCAGTGAAACAGTCCCCGCCTCTGGAAACACCATATATTTT.

This clone was counted only a few times. The CDR3 coding sequence is TGTGCCAGCCTCGGACAGGGTGGCAACGAGCAGTACTTC. Residues: CASLGQGGNEQYF. The V and J genes are TRBV6-5 and TRBJ2-7; 8 nucleotides match TRBD1. V was clipped by 8 bases and J by 5 bases; unmatched bases: 8. The length of the CDR3 is 13 residues. CDR1 and CDR2 (germline): MNHEY, SVGAGI.

The rearrangement links TRBV12-5 to TRBJ1-1; tentative D call: TRBD1 (6 bases). The germline CDR1 and CDR2 sequences are LGHNT and FRNRAP. CDR3 size: 13 residues. The germline V and J ends were trimmed by 5 bases and 1 base, with 8 bases remaining between them. The CDR3 DNA reads TGTGCTAGTGGTACACAGGGGAACACTGAAGCTTTCTTT. As protein: CASGTQGNTEAFF.

V gene TRBV11-2 combines with J gene TRBJ2-7, with 9 bases identical to TRBD2. J gave up 6 bases and V 5 bases, and 8 bases lay outside the gene matches. CDR1 SGHAT and CDR2 FQNNGV come from the germline V gene. The CDR3 sequence is 14 residues long. DNA of the CDR3: TGTGCCAGCAGCCCCGGGACTAGCTCTGGCGAGCAGTACTTC. Amino acids: CASSPGTSSGEQYF.

Only one count was recorded for this clone. J is TRBJ2-2 and V is TRBV9; D is unresolved. The CDR3 sequence is 12 residues long. Germline CDR1 is SGDLS and CDR2 is YYNGEE. Trimming removed 5 bases at V and 6 bases at J, with 8 bases between. The CDR3, as DNA: TGTGCCAGCAGTAGCTTCTCCGGGGAGCTGTTTTTT. Protein sequence: CASSSFSGELFF.

The V gene is TRBV5-1, the J gene TRBJ1-5; D unclear. Trimming removed 4 bases at V and 0 bases at J, with 8 bases between. Germline V lookup: CDR1 SGHRS, CDR2 YFSETQ. The CDR3 is 14 amino acids. CDR3 residues: CASSDTDSNQPQHF. In DNA, the CDR3 is TGCGCCAGCAGCGATACAGATAGCAATCAGCCCCAGCATTTT.

The chain is built from TRBV5-1 and TRBJ2-7, with 12 bases matching TRBD2. The germline CDR1 and CDR2 sequences are SGHRS and YFSETQ. Unmatched junction bases numbered 7, after V lost 3 bases and J lost 0 bases. The CDR3 loop spans 17 amino acids. The CDR3 is CASSWGLAGANSYEQYF. The CDR3 bases are TGCGCCAGCAGCTGGGGACTAGCGGGCGCGAACTCCTACGAGCAGTACTTC.

The chain is built from TRBV5-5 and TRBJ2-2; D is undetermined. The CDR3 covers 16 residues. Germline CDR1 is SGHKS and CDR2 is YYEKEE (reference sequence). Trimming shortened V by 0 bases and J by 0 bases, and 9 bases separated the two germline ends. In nucleotides, the CDR3 is TGTGCCAGCAGCTTGGCGCAGATCTCGAACACCGGGGAGCTGTTTTTT. It is translated as CASSLAQISNTGELFF.

V gene TRBV18 combines with J gene TRBJ1-4, with unresolved D. The CDR3 is 14 amino acids. In germline, CDR1 is KGHSH, CDR2 LQKENI. V lost 3 bases, J lost 4 bases, and 9 bases lay in between. The CDR3 region is CASSPWEGNEKLFF. CDR3 bases: TGTGCCAGCTCACCGTGGGAGGGTAATGAAAAACTGTTTTTT.

The sample holds one count of this clone. The chain links TRBV18 to TRBJ2-7; no clear D. This CDR3 has 16 amino acids. The germline CDR1 and CDR2 sequences are KGHSH and LQKENI. Deletions cut 3 bases from V and 6 bases from J, with 21 bases between. CDR3 sequence: CASSPFEVELVVEQYF. The CDR3, as DNA: TGTGCCAGCTCACCTTTCGAGGTGGAGTTGGTTGTCGAGCAGTACTTC.

The chain couples TRBV7-8 to TRBJ1-1; 8 bases agree with TRBD1. The CDR3 consists of 14 residues. The V and J ends lost 5 bases and 5 bases, in that order; junction bases with no gene match: 7. CDR1 SGHVS and CDR2 FQNEAQ come from the germline V gene. In DNA, the CDR3 is TGTGCCAGCAGCGAACCGGACAGGGTGACTGAAGCTTTCTTT. The encoded protein is CASSEPDRVTEAFF.

This chain joins TRBV7-3 and TRBJ2-5; no reliable D call. The germline V gene encodes CDR1 SGHTA and CDR2 FQGTGA. V dropped 4 bases and J dropped 7 bases, with 19 bases sitting between them. The length of the CDR3 is 15 residues. In DNA, the CDR3 is TGTGCCAGCAGCTCTACATTTGGGCGAACTGGGACCCAGTACTTC. Protein sequence: CASSSTFGRTGTQYF.

This clone occurred a few times. The chain couples TRBV18 to TRBJ1-5, with 7 bases matching TRBD1. Germline V gene lookup returns CDR1 KGHSH and CDR2 LQKENI. This CDR3 is 15 amino acids long. Trimming cost V 6 bases and J 3 bases; bases outside gene matches: 8. This CDR3 reads CASSPTTGPNQPQHF. For the CDR3, the DNA is TGTGCCAGCTCGCCTACGACAGGGCCCAATCAGCCCCAGCATTTT.

The gene calls are TRBV5-4 and TRBJ2-5; 8 bases are a match to TRBD1. This CDR3 is 17 amino acids long. Losses at the gene ends were 3 bases for V and 0 bases for J; bases not matched to a gene: 10. In germline, CDR1 is SGHNT, CDR2 YYREEE (reference sequence). CDR3 in amino acids: CASSSYRTGSYQETQYF. The CDR3 DNA follows: TGTGCCAGCAGCTCTTACCGGACAGGGAGTTACCAAGAGACCCAGTACTTC.